The subject of this entry is one T cell receptor beta chain. Its antigen is undetermined. The record originates from a study of T cell responses to AZD1222 COVID-19 vaccine. This table comes from immunoSEQ multiplex PCR, and its TCRdb copy is limited to in-frame clones, with some not included. The data hold around 99,000 clones, with more than 75% observed a single time. General study findings and limits: A mostly white British donor set with more females was recruited, and clonal diversity was possibly underestimated. Two AZD1222 administrations were followed by greater Spike-specific TCR breadth and depth. Repertoire sampling was restricted to post-peak T cell response timepoints. Among spike-specific TCRs, nearly half reportedly target unmutated variant regions.

V shed 4 bases and J 3 bases; nucleotides not matched to a gene: 5. Looked up from germline, CDR1 is SGHNT and CDR2 is YYREEE (reference sequence). There are 15 residues in the CDR3. The sequence came from an adult who received the AZD1222 COVID-19 vaccine. Material: peripheral blood, obtained 28 days after the second AZD1222 dose. This chain joins TRBV5-4 and TRBJ2-7; 12 bases map to TRBD2. The CDR3: CASSHSTSGSYEQYF. In nucleotides, the CDR3 is TGTGCCAGCAGCCATTCGACTAGCGGGAGCTACGAGCAGTACTTC.